Listed below are T cell receptor beta chains from one sample, sequenced in a study of blood T cell repertoires in COVID-19. The method was immunoSEQ multiplex PCR; TCRdb's version includes in-frame clones alone and lacks a portion of them. The data contain 300,000 to 450,000 clones, roughly 86% of them singletons. Sequencing used peripheral blood. The source of these receptors is a human donor with acute or convalescent COVID-19. The donor label of this sample is uncertain. Both conserved end residues are part of each CDR3. Fields, in order: J gene, V gene, clone size, D gene, CDR3 DNA, CDR3 protein. D genes are given only for firm matches. Clone size appears in some rows only: once, few, many, or a class for an expanded clone.

J gene: TRBJ2-1
V gene: TRBV2
clone size: -
D gene: TRBD1
CDR3 DNA: TGTGCCAGCAGCGCAGGAGGTTGGGACAGTCGCAAGCAGTTCTTC
CDR3 protein: CASSAGGWDSRKQFF

J gene: TRBJ2-3
V gene: TRBV15
clone size: many
D gene: TRBD2
CDR3 DNA: TGTGCCACCAGCGGAGGACTAGCGGGAGGACCCGTTAAGTCAGATACGCAGTATTTT
CDR3 protein: CATSGGLAGGPVKSDTQYF

J gene: TRBJ2-3
V gene: TRBV24-1
clone size: once
D gene: -
CDR3 DNA: TGTGCCACCAGTGATTATGGGGGGGCCACAGATACGCAGTATTTT
CDR3 protein: CATSDYGGATDTQYF

J gene: TRBJ2-1
V gene: TRBV10-1
clone size: -
D gene: TRBD1
CDR3 DNA: TGCGCCAGCAGTGGGACAGGGGACAATGAGCAGTTCTTC
CDR3 protein: CASSGTGDNEQFF

J gene: TRBJ1-2
V gene: TRBV6-5
clone size: -
D gene: TRBD1
CDR3 DNA: TGTGCCAGCAGTTACGCACGACAGGGGGCTAATGGCTACACCTTC
CDR3 protein: CASSYARQGANGYTF

J gene: TRBJ2-7
V gene: TRBV28
clone size: -
D gene: -
CDR3 DNA: TGTGCCAGCAGTCAAGTTCTTGGAGGGGAATACGAGCAGTACTTC
CDR3 protein: CASSQVLGGEYEQYF

J gene: TRBJ1-1
V gene: TRBV6-5
clone size: -
D gene: -
CDR3 DNA: TGTGCCAGCAGTTACATGGAGGAAGCTTTCTTT
CDR3 protein: CASSYMEEAFF

J gene: TRBJ1-3
V gene: TRBV11-2
clone size: -
D gene: -
CDR3 DNA: TGTGCCAGCAGCTTACAGCGTGCGGGGACCTCTGGAAACACCATATATTTT
CDR3 protein: CASSLQRAGTSGNTIYF

J gene: TRBJ1-5
V gene: TRBV7-9
clone size: -
D gene: -
CDR3 DNA: TGTGCCAGCAGCTTAGACAGAGTCAATCAGCCCCAGCATTTT
CDR3 protein: CASSLDRVNQPQHF

J gene: TRBJ2-1
V gene: TRBV4-2
clone size: once
D gene: TRBD2
CDR3 DNA: TGTGCCAGCAGCCATCCTAGCGGGAGTTACAATGAGCAGTTCTTC
CDR3 protein: CASSHPSGSYNEQFF

J gene: TRBJ2-2
V gene: TRBV11-2
clone size: once
D gene: TRBD2
CDR3 DNA: TGTGCCAGCAGGTCCCCGGGACTAGGCTGGCGGGACACCGGGGAGCTGTTTTTT
CDR3 protein: CASRSPGLGWRDTGELFF

J gene: TRBJ1-4
V gene: TRBV18
clone size: -
D gene: TRBD1
CDR3 DNA: TGTGCCAGCTCACTAAATAAAGGGACAGTAAATGAAAAACTGTTTTTT
CDR3 protein: CASSLNKGTVNEKLFF

J gene: TRBJ1-2
V gene: TRBV29-1
clone size: few
D gene: TRBD1
CDR3 DNA: TGCAGCGTTCTAGGACAGGGGAGTCTTAACTATGGCTACACCTTC
CDR3 protein: CSVLGQGSLNYGYTF

J gene: TRBJ1-5
V gene: TRBV19
clone size: -
D gene: TRBD1
CDR3 DNA: TGTGCCAGTAGGGAGGACAGGCGACTCAATCAGCCCCAGCATTTT
CDR3 protein: CASREDRRLNQPQHF

J gene: TRBJ2-1
V gene: TRBV4-1
clone size: few
D gene: TRBD2
CDR3 DNA: TGCGCCAGCAGCCAGCAGGGGACGGGAGCGGGAGGGCCCGGTGAGCAGTTCTTC
CDR3 protein: CASSQQGTGAGGPGEQFF

J gene: TRBJ1-6
V gene: TRBV30
clone size: -
D gene: -
CDR3 DNA: TGTGCCTACTCGACAGGATCTGTACCCCTCCACTTT
CDR3 protein: CAYSTGSVPLHF

J gene: TRBJ1-5
V gene: TRBV19
clone size: few
D gene: TRBD1
CDR3 DNA: TGTGCCAGTAAGGACAGGGGCAATCAGCCCCAGCATTTT
CDR3 protein: CASKDRGNQPQHF

J gene: TRBJ1-4
V gene: TRBV5-1
clone size: -
D gene: TRBD1
CDR3 DNA: TGCGCCAGCAGTTCGGGGACAGCCGAAAAACTGTTTTTT
CDR3 protein: CASSSGTAEKLFF

J gene: TRBJ2-7
V gene: TRBV5-4
clone size: -
D gene: TRBD2
CDR3 DNA: TGTGCCAGCAGCACTTTAGCGGGAGACCCCTACGAGCAGTACTTC
CDR3 protein: CASSTLAGDPYEQYF

J gene: TRBJ1-5
V gene: TRBV6-6
clone size: few
D gene: TRBD1
CDR3 DNA: TGTGCCAGCAGCTCCGACAGGGGTTTAGGTCAGCCCCAGCATTTT
CDR3 protein: CASSSDRGLGQPQHF

J gene: TRBJ1-5
V gene: TRBV5-1
clone size: -
D gene: TRBD1
CDR3 DNA: TGCGCCAGCAGCTTGGCCGTATGGGGACAGACAAGCAATCAGCCCCAGCATTTT
CDR3 protein: CASSLAVWGQTSNQPQHF

J gene: TRBJ1-2
V gene: TRBV5-6
clone size: -
D gene: TRBD1
CDR3 DNA: TGTGCCAGCAGGGGACAGGGGAGGGTCGGCTACACCTTC
CDR3 protein: CASRGQGRVGYTF

J gene: TRBJ2-5
V gene: TRBV11-3
clone size: few
D gene: -
CDR3 DNA: TGTGCCAGCAGCCCCAGGACTTCCCCAGGGACCCAGTACTTC
CDR3 protein: CASSPRTSPGTQYF

J gene: TRBJ2-1
V gene: TRBV27
clone size: -
D gene: -
CDR3 DNA: TGTGCCAGCAGTTTACAGGGAACCTACAATGAGCAGTTCTTC
CDR3 protein: CASSLQGTYNEQFF

J gene: TRBJ2-1
V gene: TRBV19
clone size: once
D gene: TRBD1
CDR3 DNA: TGTGCCAGTAGTATTGGAACAGGGGAGTACAATGAGCAGTTCTTC
CDR3 protein: CASSIGTGEYNEQFF

J gene: TRBJ2-1
V gene: TRBV7-2
clone size: few
D gene: TRBD2
CDR3 DNA: TGTGCCAGCAGCTTTGTCCGGGGGGGCACAAGTGAGCAGTTCTTC
CDR3 protein: CASSFVRGGTSEQFF

J gene: TRBJ2-5
V gene: TRBV19
clone size: once
D gene: -
CDR3 DNA: TGTGCCAGTAGTATTTCCCTAGCGAGAGAGACCCAGTACTTC
CDR3 protein: CASSISLARETQYF

J gene: TRBJ1-4
V gene: TRBV18
clone size: -
D gene: TRBD1
CDR3 DNA: TGTGCCAGTTCGGGACAGGTGGCCGAAAAACTGTTTTTT
CDR3 protein: CASSGQVAEKLFF

J gene: TRBJ2-5
V gene: TRBV10-3
clone size: -
D gene: TRBD1
CDR3 DNA: TGTGCCATCAGTGGCGCTCAGGGGGCCCAAGAGACCCAGTACTTC
CDR3 protein: CAISGAQGAQETQYF

J gene: TRBJ1-1
V gene: TRBV10-3
clone size: once
D gene: TRBD1
CDR3 DNA: TGTGCCATCAGTGAGGCGGACAGGGCGGGTAGAGGGGCTTTCTTT
CDR3 protein: CAISEADRAGRGAFF

J gene: TRBJ2-3
V gene: TRBV5-1
clone size: -
D gene: TRBD2
CDR3 DNA: TGCGCCAGCAGCGGACTAGCGGGGGGCCGGGGGCACACAGATACGCAGTATTTT
CDR3 protein: CASSGLAGGRGHTDTQYF

J gene: TRBJ2-3
V gene: TRBV5-5
clone size: once
D gene: TRBD2
CDR3 DNA: TGTGCCAGCAGCTTGGCCCGCCCGCGGGAGGGGGTGGTAGATACGCAGTATTTT
CDR3 protein: CASSLARPREGVVDTQYF

J gene: TRBJ2-6
V gene: TRBV24-1
clone size: once
D gene: -
CDR3 DNA: TGTGCCACCAGCCTGGGGGGTACTGGGGCCAACGTCCTGACTTTC
CDR3 protein: CATSLGGTGANVLTF

J gene: TRBJ1-2
V gene: TRBV28
clone size: many
D gene: TRBD1
CDR3 DNA: TGTGCCAGCAGAGGACAGGGACACTATGGCTACACCTTC
CDR3 protein: CASRGQGHYGYTF

J gene: TRBJ2-7
V gene: TRBV4-1
clone size: once
D gene: -
CDR3 DNA: TGCGCCAGCAGCCAAGAGGCGCGGGGCGAGCAGTACTTC
CDR3 protein: CASSQEARGEQYF

J gene: TRBJ1-1
V gene: TRBV30
clone size: -
D gene: TRBD1
CDR3 DNA: TGTGCCAGCGACAGGGGGCGCGGAGCTTTCTTT
CDR3 protein: CASDRGRGAFF

J gene: TRBJ1-6
V gene: TRBV15
clone size: -
D gene: -
CDR3 DNA: TGTGCCACCAGGACTCGGACAGTTAATTCACCCCTCCACTTT
CDR3 protein: CATRTRTVNSPLHF

J gene: TRBJ1-3
V gene: TRBV3-1/TRBV3-2
clone size: -
D gene: -
CDR3 DNA: TGTGCCAGCAGCCAGTCTTCGGCTGGAAACACCATATATTTT
CDR3 protein: CASSQSSAGNTIYF

J gene: TRBJ2-6
V gene: TRBV19
clone size: -
D gene: TRBD2
CDR3 DNA: TGTGCCAGTACTGGGGAAGCGGGGCGCGGGCAACTCTCTGGGGCCAACGTCCTGACTTTC
CDR3 protein: CASTGEAGRGQLSGANVLTF

J gene: TRBJ2-1
V gene: TRBV21-1
clone size: once
D gene: -
CDR3 DNA: TGTGCCAGCAGCAAAGGGTTGCAACAGGGGAAGCGGGGGGCGGTCTACAATGAGCAGTTCTTC
CDR3 protein: CASSKGLQQGKRGAVYNEQFF

J gene: TRBJ2-7
V gene: TRBV5-4
clone size: once
D gene: -
CDR3 DNA: TGTGCCAGCAGCTTGGGTAGCGGCCTCTCCTACGAGCAGTACTTC
CDR3 protein: CASSLGSGLSYEQYF

J gene: TRBJ1-2
V gene: TRBV7-9
clone size: few
D gene: -
CDR3 DNA: TGTGCCAGCAGAGGGACAATAAACTATGGCTACACCTTC
CDR3 protein: CASRGTINYGYTF

J gene: TRBJ1-6
V gene: TRBV4-2
clone size: -
D gene: -
CDR3 DNA: TGTGCCAGCAGCCAAGAGTGGGTAGGAACAGTTAATTCACCCCTCCACTTT
CDR3 protein: CASSQEWVGTVNSPLHF

J gene: TRBJ2-7
V gene: TRBV7-9
clone size: few
D gene: -
CDR3 DNA: TGTGCCAGCAGCTTTGGGGATATCGGTCGGGGCGAGCAGTACTTC
CDR3 protein: CASSFGDIGRGEQYF

J gene: TRBJ1-1
V gene: TRBV10-1
clone size: -
D gene: -
CDR3 DNA: TGCGCCAGCAGTGATGCGGACAATGCTTTCTTT
CDR3 protein: CASSDADNAFF

J gene: TRBJ1-1
V gene: TRBV12-3/TRBV12-4
clone size: once
D gene: -
CDR3 DNA: TGTGCCAGCAGGCTTGACAGGAACACTGAAGCTTTCTTT
CDR3 protein: CASRLDRNTEAFF

J gene: TRBJ2-7
V gene: TRBV28
clone size: few
D gene: TRBD1
CDR3 DNA: TGTGCCAGCAGACCGACAGGGACCTACGAGCAGTACTTC
CDR3 protein: CASRPTGTYEQYF

J gene: TRBJ2-7
V gene: TRBV29-1
clone size: -
D gene: TRBD1
CDR3 DNA: TGCAGTTACCGGGACAGGAGCTCCTACGAGCAGTACTTC
CDR3 protein: CSYRDRSSYEQYF

J gene: TRBJ2-7
V gene: TRBV27
clone size: -
D gene: TRBD2
CDR3 DNA: TGTGCCAGCAGTCAGCGTTGGGGAGGGGTCTACGAGCAGTACTTC
CDR3 protein: CASSQRWGGVYEQYF